These 30 T cell receptor beta chains share one sample of origin, sequenced in a study of a mutant IDH1 vaccine in newly diagnosed glioma (dated by TCRdb to 2020 to 2022). Library preparation employed the immunoSEQ multiplex PCR assay. Imported from immuneACCESS, the table was reduced by TCRdb to in-frame sequences with V and J called. These copies leave out some clones; in studies compared against another copy, an unresolved V gene accounts for under half, and the cause of the remainder is not known. This sample holds about 44,000 clones; 75% to 95% were observed only once. The top ten clonotypes cover around 3.9% of the sample. What these receptors recognize is not known. Per the publication, the time point label means: week 23, last vaccination. A 20-mer mutant IDH1 peptide at 300 micrograms in Montanide made up each vaccine dose, which was injected subcutaneously together with topical imiquimod.

The sequenced sample was PBMCs, obtained from a glioma patient whose treatment included an IDH1 peptide vaccine. These receptors all come from a man aged 45 to 65 with glioma.

The V and J genes are TRBV12-2 and TRBJ1-4. TRBV12-2 is an annotated pseudogene. The CDR3 extends over 12 amino acids. The CDR3 DNA reads TGTGCAAGTCGCTTTCTTGTAGTCCTCGGGCTTTTT. Translation gives CASRFLVVLGLF.

The chain is built from TRBV28 and TRBJ1-5, with D unclear. V lost 5 bases and J 7 bases, leaving 12 bases between the germline ends. The CDR3 loop spans 13 amino acids. Per the germline V gene, CDR1 is MDHEN and CDR2 is SYDVKM. In DNA form, the CDR3 reads TGTGCCAGCAGTCTACCTGGGCGACAGCCCCAGCATTTT. Protein product: CASSLPGRQPQHF.

J is TRBJ2-5 and V is TRBV7-9, with D perhaps TRBD2 (6 bases). V lost 2 bases, J lost 3 bases, and 16 bases lay in between. Germline lookup yields CDR1 SEHNR and CDR2 FQNEAQ (reference sequence). The CDR3 spans 16 residues. CDR3 in amino acids: CASSLLGTGRKETQYF. The DNA of the CDR3 is TGTGCCAGCAGCTTACTCGGGACTGGAAGGAAAGAGACCCAGTACTTC.

V usage is TRBV19 and J usage is TRBJ1-6; D remains ambiguous. Germline CDR1 LNHDA, CDR2 SQIVND (reference sequence). Trimming removed 5 bases from V and 4 bases from J, with 12 bases in between. The CDR3 sequence is 15 residues long. The CDR3 protein is CASSSPAEYNSPLHF. CDR3 nucleotide sequence: TGTGCCAGTAGTTCCCCGGCAGAATATAATTCACCCCTCCACTTT. Looking up the rest from reference TRBV19 and TRBJ1-6 gives the full variable domain: DGGITQSPKYLFRKEGQNVTLSCEQNLNHDAMYWYRQDPGQGLRLIYYSQIVNDFQKGDIAEGYSVSREKKESFPLTVTSAQKNPTAFYLCASSSPAEYNSPLHFGNGTRLTVT.

V and J are TRBV2 and TRBJ1-5, with D perhaps TRBD1 (6 bases). CDR3 length: 15 amino acids. Looked up from germline, CDR1 is SNHLY and CDR2 is FYNNEI. V lost 5 bases and J 4 bases, leaving 15 bases between the germline ends. CDR3 loop: CASSWVSTGNQPQHF. CDR3 nucleotides: TGTGCCAGCAGTTGGGTGTCAACAGGGAATCAGCCCCAGCATTTT.

This chain connects TRBV7-8 to TRBJ1-3; no definite D call. Trimming pared 1 base from V and 0 bases from J, leaving 7 bases between. Germline V gene lookup returns CDR1 SGHVS and CDR2 FQNEAQ. This CDR3 has 15 residues. The CDR3 spells CASSLGSVSGNTIYF. The CDR3 DNA reads as TGTGCCAGCAGCTTAGGCAGTGTCTCTGGAAACACCATATATTTT.

The gene calls are TRBV5-4 and TRBJ1-2; the D is unclear. The CDR3 sequence is 15 residues long. Germline V gives CDR1 SGHNT, CDR2 YYREEE (reference sequence). The V end lost 0 bases, the J end lost 0 bases, and 9 bases lay between the germline ends. Here the CDR3 DNA reads TGTGCCAGCAGCTTGGATGGGAAAACTAACTATGGCTACACCTTC. This gives the protein CASSLDGKTNYGYTF.

A few counts support this clone. The chain uses TRBV19 and TRBJ1-5; D remains ambiguous. The CDR3 runs 12 residues. Germline-derived CDR1 and CDR2 are LNHDA and SQIVND (reference sequence). V was clipped by 6 bases and J by 1 base, with 4 bases between them. The CDR3 loop reads CASRQSNQPQHF. As DNA, the CDR3 is TGTGCCAGTAGACAGAGCAATCAGCCCCAGCATTTT. The variable domain in full, with the rest retrieved from reference TRBV19 and TRBJ1-5, is DGGITQSPKYLFRKEGQNVTLSCEQNLNHDAMYWYRQDPGQGLRLIYYSQIVNDFQKGDIAEGYSVSREKKESFPLTVTSAQKNPTAFYLCASRQSNQPQHFGDGTRLSIL.

The chain has TRBV30 and TRBJ1-5; weak D call: TRBD1 (5 bases). V lost 3 bases and J 2 bases, leaving 11 bases between the germline ends. Germline lookup yields CDR1 GTSNPN and CDR2 SVGIG (reference sequence). The CDR3 contains 14 residues. The CDR3 bases are TGTGCCTGGAGCCAGGGTAGGGGCAATCAGCCCCAGCATTTT. Protein sequence: CAWSQGRGNQPQHF.

The chain employs TRBV4-2 and TRBJ2-3, with 12 bases identical to TRBD2. The CDR3 consists of 18 residues. Germline CDR1 LGHNA, CDR2 YNFKEQ. The V and J ends lost 1 base and 5 bases, in that order; junction bases with no gene match: 10. DNA for the CDR3: TGTGCCAGCAGCCAAGGGTACCTAGCGGGAGGGCCTAGAGATACGCAGTATTTT. It encodes CASSQGYLAGGPRDTQYF.

This clone was observed once. This sequence joins TRBV27 and TRBJ1-5; TRBD1 is a possible D gene (5 bases). Germline CDR1 MNHEY, CDR2 SMNVEV (reference sequence). With 3 bases removed from V and 4 bases from J, the gap between germline ends came to 7 bases. The CDR3 contains 13 residues. The DNA for the CDR3 is TGTGCCAGCAGTTTGGGACCTAATCAGCCCCAGCATTTT. This translates into CASSLGPNQPQHF.

Notes on this clone: A read error may produce the germline difference seen at one junction end. The chain combines TRBV28 with TRBJ1-4; weak D call: TRBD1 (6 bases). The CDR3 contains 12 residues. Per the germline V gene, CDR1 is MDHEN and CDR2 is SYDVKM. The CDR3 sequence is CASSQNRASSVF. The CDR3 DNA reads as TGTGCCAGCAGCCAAAACAGGGCGTCGAGTGTTTTT.

This chain joins TRBV5-1 and TRBJ2-1; 11 bases line up with TRBD2. The CDR3 extends over 16 amino acids. The germline CDR1 and CDR2 sequences are SGHRS and YFSETQ. J lost 3 bases, V lost 3 bases, and 5 bases had no gene match. The CDR3 DNA sequence: TGCGCCAGCAGCTCCGGGACTAGCGGCCTCTACAATGAGCAGTTCTTC. This gives the protein CASSSGTSGLYNEQFF.

The V gene is TRBV9, the J gene TRBJ1-3; D unresolved. The CDR3 contains 14 residues. Germline-derived CDR1 and CDR2 are SGDLS and YYNGEE. V was clipped by 5 bases and J by 4 bases, with 13 bases between them. CDR3 DNA sequence: TGTGCCAGCAGTTTAAGGGTGAGCGGAAACACCATATATTTT. Translating it yields CASSLRVSGNTIYF.

The chain employs TRBV6-4 and TRBJ2-4; 7 nucleotides align to TRBD1. Germline CDR1 and CDR2: MRHNA and SNTAGT. Trimming cost V 9 bases and J 9 bases; bases outside gene matches: 5. This CDR3 contains 11 residues. CDR3 amino acids: CASRGQIIQYF. The CDR3 nucleotides are TGTGCCAGTAGGGGGCAGATCATTCAGTACTTC.

The chain couples TRBV7-9 to TRBJ1-2; D possibly corresponds to TRBD1 (6 bases). Germline CDR1 reads SEHNR; CDR2 reads FQNEAQ (reference sequence). With 5 bases removed from V and 2 bases from J, the gap between germline ends came to 9 bases. The CDR3 totals 13 residues. The CDR3 DNA is TGTGCCAGCAGCCAGGACAGCAACTATGGCTACACCTTC. Translation: CASSQDSNYGYTF.

This clone was counted a single time. The rearrangement links TRBV27 to TRBJ1-2, with D hard to call. Germline CDR1 and CDR2: MNHEY and SMNVEV (reference sequence). The CDR3 runs to 15 residues. V shed 3 bases and J shed 3 bases, with 14 bases lying between them. CDR3 loop: CASSFVSAGDYGYTF. For the CDR3, the DNA is TGTGCCAGCAGTTTTGTATCCGCTGGGGACTATGGCTACACCTTC.

This clone was picked up one time. The V and J genes are TRBV28 and TRBJ1-1; D gene ambiguous. Germline values: CDR1 MDHEN, CDR2 SYDVKM. The V and J ends lost 7 bases and 8 bases respectively, with 14 bases between them. This CDR3 comprises 12 residues. The CDR3 nucleotides read TGTGCCAGCAACTTCGAACCCTCGGAAGCTTTCTTT. It translates to CASNFEPSEAFF.

The genes are TRBV6-5 and TRBJ1-1; 8 nucleotides match TRBD1. The CDR3 loop spans 14 amino acids. Trimming at V came to 6 bases and at J to 0 bases, leaving 3 bases not matched to a gene. CDR1 is MNHEY and CDR2 is SVGAGI in the germline V gene. The CDR3 spells CASRRTGMNTEAFF. The CDR3 DNA is TGTGCCAGCAGGAGGACAGGGATGAACACTGAAGCTTTCTTT.

The chain links TRBV6-5 to TRBJ1-6; no clear D gene. This CDR3 spans 15 amino acids. In germline, CDR1 is MNHEY, CDR2 SVGAGI. V lost 0 bases and J lost 8, with 11 bases in between. CDR3 sequence: CASSYSRRMDSPLHF. In DNA, the CDR3 is TGTGCCAGCAGTTACTCGAGAAGGATGGATTCACCCCTCCACTTT.

The sample holds one count of this clone. The V and J genes are TRBV5-4 and TRBJ2-5; D call uncertain. There are 13 residues in the CDR3. Germline V gene lookup returns CDR1 SGHNT and CDR2 YYREEE (reference sequence). Between the trimmed V and J ends, which lost 4 bases and 1 base, there was a span of 8 bases. Written as DNA, the CDR3 is TGTGCCAGCAGCCCCCAGCTCCAAGAGACCCAGTACTTC. This codes for CASSPQLQETQYF.

This rearrangement joins TRBV7-9 to TRBJ1-1; D is possibly TRBD1 (6 bases). V lost 7 bases and J lost 1, with 13 bases in between. This CDR3 is 14 amino acids long. The germline V gene has CDR1 SEHNR and CDR2 FQNEAQ (reference sequence). As DNA, the CDR3 is TGTGCCAGCACCCCCAGGGGAGGGAACACTGAAGCTTTCTTT. It specifies CASTPRGGNTEAFF.

This clone showed up just a few times. The gene calls are TRBV28 and TRBJ2-7, with D possibly being TRBD1 (6 bases). Germline loops: CDR1 MDHEN, CDR2 SYDVKM. V shed 7 bases and J shed 2 bases, with 12 bases lying between them. The CDR3 consists of 13 residues. DNA for the CDR3: TGTGCCAGCACTTATCAGGGGACCTACGAGCAGTACTTC. This encodes CASTYQGTYEQYF.

The chain recombines TRBV30 with TRBJ2-7, with a weak D call TRBD1 (6 bases). The V end lost 4 bases, the J end lost 0 bases, and 10 bases lay between the germline ends. Germline V gene data show CDR1 as GTSNPN and CDR2 as SVGIG (reference sequence). The CDR3 runs 13 residues. The CDR3 DNA is TGTGCCTGGACACGGGACATCTCCTACGAGCAGTACTTC. Its protein is CAWTRDISYEQYF.

The V and J genes are TRBV18 and TRBJ1-1; a weak D match, TRBD1 (5 bases). Germline CDR1 is KGHSH and CDR2 is LQKENI. Trimming left V 2 bases short and J 3 bases short, with 16 bases between. This CDR3 has 16 residues. CDR3 coding DNA: TGTGCCAGCTCACCAAATTGGGGACCCCGGGACACTGAAGCTTTCTTT. Encoded protein: CASSPNWGPRDTEAFF.

This chain links TRBV5-1 with TRBJ2-7; TRBD1 agrees at 11 bases. Germline CDR1 and CDR2: SGHRS and YFSETQ. Trimming cost V 3 bases and J 6 bases; bases outside gene matches: 8. CDR3 size: 15 residues. The CDR3 DNA reads as TGCGCCAGCAGCTCGACTGGACAGGGGGCTTCCGAGCAGTACTTC. Encoded protein: CASSSTGQGASEQYF.

The rearrangement uses TRBV7-9 and TRBJ1-2; D remains unclear. V gave up 5 bases and J gave up 8 bases, with 15 bases separating them. This CDR3 comprises 13 residues. Germline CDR1 is SEHNR and CDR2 is FQNEAQ (reference sequence). This CDR3 reads CASSRPYQDGYTF. As DNA, the CDR3 is TGTGCCAGCAGCCGTCCCTATCAAGACGGCTACACCTTC.

This chain uses TRBV28 with TRBJ1-2, with a weak D call TRBD1 (5 bases). V lost 2 bases and J 8 bases, leaving 9 bases between the germline ends. Per germline, CDR1 MDHEN and CDR2 SYDVKM. CDR3 length: 12 amino acids. CDR3 nucleotide sequence: TGTGCCAGCAGTTTACAGGGCTGGGGCTACACCTTC. Residues: CASSLQGWGYTF.

This chain links TRBV7-9 with TRBJ1-1; D is undetermined. CDR1 is SEHNR, CDR2 FQNEAQ, per germline (reference sequence). The CDR3 spans 13 residues. The germline V and J ends were trimmed by 5 bases and 1 base, with 8 bases remaining between them. CDR3 sequence reads: CASSPRANTEAFF. CDR3 nucleotides: TGTGCCAGCAGCCCCCGGGCGAACACTGAAGCTTTCTTT.

This rearrangement joins TRBV7-8 to TRBJ2-7; the match to TRBD1 covers 9 bases. CDR1 and CDR2 (germline): SGHVS, FQNEAQ. The CDR3 sequence is 16 residues long. V lost 2 bases and J lost 2; bases outside the gene matches: 7. CDR3 in DNA: TGTGCCAGCAGCTTATGGGGACAGGGTACCCCCTACGAGCAGTACTTC. This sequence encodes CASSLWGQGTPYEQYF.